The clone carrying this TCR beta chain was counted only a few times. The sample belongs to a study of T cells in Graves' hyperthyroidism and ophthalmopathy. Germline values: CDR1 SGHRS, CDR2 YFSETQ. This CDR3 has 15 amino acids. V dropped 4 bases and J dropped 4; count of bases not matched to a gene: 8. RNA transcripts served as the template for amplifying TCR beta CDR3 regions. The study used the HTBI primer set for a first-round RT-PCR of the TCR CDR3. TCRdb re-derived calls from the multiplex PCR reads in MiXCR, one entry per CDR3 protein. Of hundreds of thousands of distinct CDR3 sequences in the sample, approximately 18% are singletons; the top ten hold 39%. Uncontrolled infection, other autoimmune disease, pregnancy or lactation disqualified patients from enrolment.

This receptor was identified in a man in his fifties or sixties with Graves' ophthalmopathy. Source material: blood. The V call is TRBV5-1, the J call TRBJ2-5, with 9 positions matching TRBD1. In DNA form, the CDR3 reads TGCGCCAGCAGCCCAGGGGACAGGGTGATAGAGACCCAGTACTTC. Translated, it gives CASSPGDRVIETQYF. The full variable domain, its missing parts supplied by reference TRBV5-1 and TRBJ2-5, is KAGVTQTPRYLIKTRGQQVTLSCSPISGHRSVSWYQQTPGQGLQFLFEYFSETQRNKGNFPGRFSGRQFSNSRSEMNVSTLELGDSALYLCASSPGDRVIETQYFGPGTRLLVL.